One sample yielded the 21 T cell receptor beta chains listed below, sequenced in a study of blood T cell repertoires in COVID-19. TCRdb keeps only in-frame clones here, not all; method: immunoSEQ multiplex PCR. There are approximately 120,000 clones in the sample; around 80% occur only once, and 3.8% lies in the top ten. Sequenced material: peripheral blood. Receptors were obtained from a woman between 50 and 59 years old with acute or convalescent COVID-19.

This clone was seen more than once but under ten times. The chain recombines TRBV13 with TRBJ1-1; 8 bases are a match to TRBD1. Trimming cost V 3 bases and J 1 base; bases outside gene matches: 4. This CDR3 comprises 15 residues. Looked up from germline, CDR1 is PRHDT and CDR2 is FYEKMQ (reference sequence). This chain's CDR3 is CASSFSGTGNTEAFF. The DNA for the CDR3 is TGTGCCAGCAGCTTTTCCGGGACAGGGAACACTGAAGCTTTCTTT. Combining the CDR3 with reference TRBV13 and TRBJ1-1 gives the whole variable domain AAGVIQSPRHLIKEKRETATLKCYPIPRHDTVYWYQQGPGQDPQFLISFYEKMQSDKGSIPDRFSAQQFSDYHSELNMSSLELGDSALYFCASSFSGTGNTEAFFGQGTRLTVV.

CDR3 DNA: TGTGCCAGCAGCTTGACTAGCGGGGGGCCCGAGACCCAGTACTTC. Residues: CASSLTSGGPETQYF. The V and J genes are TRBV9 and TRBJ2-5; 13 positions agree with TRBD2. The CDR3 consists of 15 residues. The junction had 5 bases not matched to a gene; V was cut back by 4 bases and J by 5 bases. The germline V gene has CDR1 SGDLS and CDR2 YYNGEE.

V and J are TRBV9 and TRBJ1-4; D is possibly TRBD1 (5 bases). The CDR3 contains 14 residues. V gave up 2 bases and J gave up 7 bases, with 12 bases separating them. CDR1 is SGDLS, CDR2 YYNGEE, per germline. The DNA of the CDR3 is TGTGCCAGCAGCGTCAGCCAGGGATCTGAAAAACTGTTTTTT. Its protein product is CASSVSQGSEKLFF. Based on the CDR3 plus reference TRBV9 and TRBJ1-4, the full variable domain is DSGVTQTPKHLITATGQRVTLRCSPRSGDLSVYWYQQSLDQGLQFLIQYYNGEERAKGNILERFSAQQFPDLHSELNLSSLELGDSALYFCASSVSQGSEKLFFGSGTQLSVL.

This chain connects TRBV18 to TRBJ1-2, with 9 bases fitting TRBD1. The germline V gene encodes CDR1 KGHSH and CDR2 LQKENI. The CDR3 has 15 amino acids. Trimming at V came to 3 bases and at J to 5 bases, leaving 7 bases not matched to a gene. The CDR3 reads CASSPTGTGIYGYTF. CDR3 bases: TGTGCCAGCTCACCCACAGGGACAGGGATTTATGGCTACACCTTC.

The rearrangement joins TRBV14 to TRBJ1-2, with a possible D match to TRBD1 (6 bases). The CDR3 runs to 12 residues. The germline gives CDR1 SGHDN, CDR2 FVKESK. V was shortened by 4 bases and J by 5 bases, with 8 bases between the two germline ends. CDR3 coding DNA: TGTGCCAGCAGCCCGGACAGTTATGGCTACACCTTC. This sequence encodes CASSPDSYGYTF.

The chain recombines TRBV5-4 with TRBJ1-1; 7 bases align to TRBD1. The CDR3 consists of 16 residues. In germline, CDR1 is SGHNT, CDR2 YYREEE (reference sequence). Trimming cost V 4 bases and J 1 base; bases outside gene matches: 10. The CDR3 loop is CASSGDRAFENTEAFF. CDR3 DNA sequence: TGTGCCAGCAGCGGTGACAGGGCGTTTGAGAACACTGAAGCTTTCTTT. Full variable domain (rest looked up from reference TRBV5-4 and TRBJ1-1): ETGVTQSPTHLIKTRGQQVTLRCSSQSGHNTVSWYQQALGQGPQFIFQYYREEENGRGNFPPRFSGLQFPNYSSELNVNALELDDSALYLCASSGDRAFENTEAFFGQGTRLTVV.

The chain employs TRBV10-2 and TRBJ2-2; the match to TRBD2 covers 9 bases. Germline CDR1 and CDR2: WSHSY and SAAADI. V lost 3 bases, J lost 6 bases, and 8 bases stayed unmatched. This CDR3 has 16 amino acids. The CDR3 bases are TGCGCCAGCAGTGATTTAGCGGGAGATCACGCCGGGGAGCTGTTTTTT. This gives the protein CASSDLAGDHAGELFF.

The chain has TRBV3-1 (or the pseudogene TRBV3-2) and TRBJ2-3; possibly TRBD1 for D (6 bases). The CDR3 contains 14 residues. The germline CDR1 and CDR2 sequences are LGHDT and YNNKEL (reference sequence). Deletions cut 4 bases from V and 6 bases from J, with 14 bases between. CDR3 nucleotide sequence: TGTGCCAGCAGCCTCAGGGGTCGACAGGATACGCAGTATTTT. Translating it yields CASSLRGRQDTQYF.

The J gene is TRBJ2-7, the V gene TRBV2; D remains unclear. The CDR3 has 11 residues. Germline V gene data show CDR1 as SNHLY and CDR2 as FYNNEI. The germline V and J ends were trimmed by 6 bases and 6 bases, with 9 bases remaining between them. CDR3 loop: CASRISGEQYF. CDR3 DNA sequence: TGTGCCAGCAGGATCTCGGGCGAGCAGTACTTC.

The V gene is TRBV5-1, the J gene TRBJ2-7, with 13 bases fitting TRBD2. The germline V gene encodes CDR1 SGHRS and CDR2 YFSETQ. The CDR3 contains 17 residues. Trimming cost V 4 bases and J 4 bases; bases outside gene matches: 11. The CDR3 loop reads CASSPQPTSGRRYEQYF. DNA for the CDR3: TGCGCCAGCAGCCCCCAACCGACTAGCGGGAGGAGGTACGAGCAGTACTTC.

The chain recombines TRBV2 with TRBJ1-4; 10 positions agree with TRBD1. Per germline, CDR1 SNHLY and CDR2 FYNNEI. With V trimmed by 4 bases and J by 8 bases, 4 bases remained unmatched. The CDR3 consists of 14 residues. The CDR3 protein is CASSGQGAGEKLFF. CDR3 nucleotide sequence: TGTGCCAGCAGTGGACAGGGGGCGGGAGAAAAACTGTTTTTT.

This rearrangement joins TRBV19 to TRBJ1-2; D remains unclear. This CDR3 comprises 14 residues. In germline, CDR1 is LNHDA, CDR2 SQIVND (reference sequence). V lost 6 bases and J 0 bases, leaving 11 bases between the germline ends. CDR3 DNA: TGTGCCAGTAGGAGTAGAGAGGCTAACTATGGCTACACCTTC. Translation: CASRSREANYGYTF.

The rearrangement links TRBV7-6 to TRBJ2-5; a possible D gene is TRBD2 (6 bases). CDR1 is SGHVS, CDR2 FNYEAQ, per germline. The V end lost 7 bases, the J end lost 1 base, and 10 bases lay between the germline ends. This CDR3 comprises 13 residues. This CDR3 is CASNTGVQETQYF. The CDR3 DNA sequence: TGTGCCAGCAACACGGGGGTCCAAGAGACCCAGTACTTC.

The chain carries TRBV5-8 and TRBJ2-5; 10 bases are shared with TRBD2. Per germline, CDR1 SGHTS and CDR2 YDEGEE. The CDR3 is made up of 15 amino acids. The J segment lost 4 bases and the V segment lost 4 bases, leaving 7 bases of the junction unmatched. CDR3 residues: CASSTVLAGVETQYF. The CDR3 DNA reads TGTGCCAGCAGCACAGTTCTAGCGGGAGTAGAGACCCAGTACTTC.

The chain is built from TRBV27 and TRBJ1-5, with D possibly TRBD1 on 5 matching bases. Trimming took off 8 bases at V and 0 bases at J, with 11 bases between the two ends. The germline V gene has CDR1 MNHEY and CDR2 SMNVEV (reference sequence). The CDR3 has 14 residues. The DNA of the CDR3 is TGTGCCAGCCGCCCCGGGGGTAGCAATCAGCCCCAGCATTTT. It encodes CASRPGGSNQPQHF.

The chain employs TRBV20-1 and TRBJ1-5; 7 bases are a match to TRBD1. Germline V gene data show CDR1 as DFQATT and CDR2 as SNEGSKA (reference sequence). J was trimmed by 9 bases and V by 3 bases; bases with no gene match: 8. This CDR3 has 13 amino acids. This CDR3 is CSASSQGGWPQHF. In DNA form, the CDR3 reads TGCAGTGCTAGTTCCCAGGGGGGCTGGCCCCAGCATTTT.

This clone was seen once. V gene TRBV3-1 (or the pseudogene TRBV3-2) combines with J gene TRBJ2-5, with 9 bases that match TRBD1. This CDR3 contains 14 residues. The V segment lost 3 bases and the J segment 5 bases; nucleotides outside the gene matches: 4. Germline lookup yields CDR1 LGHDT and CDR2 YNNKEL (reference sequence). The CDR3 reads CASSHLTGGETQYF. CDR3 coding DNA: TGTGCCAGCAGCCATCTGACAGGGGGGGAGACCCAGTACTTC.

CDR3 in amino acids: CASIKRNSPLHF. DNA for the CDR3: TGTGCCAGCATAAAGCGTAATTCACCCCTCCACTTT. The rearrangement uses TRBV11-3 and TRBJ1-6, with no clear D. The CDR3 contains 12 residues. V dropped 7 bases and J dropped 6 bases, with 7 bases sitting between them. In germline, CDR1 is SGHNT, CDR2 YENEEA.

V and J are TRBV5-8 and TRBJ2-7; 7 nucleotides align to TRBD2. The CDR3 covers 12 residues. The V gene end was trimmed by 4 bases and the J gene end by 5 bases; junction bases not matched to a gene: 3. Germline CDR1 is SGHTS and CDR2 is YDEGEE. The CDR3 nucleotides are TGTGCCAGCAGCCCCAGCGGGGACGAGCAGTACTTC. It specifies CASSPSGDEQYF.

V is TRBV29-1 and J is TRBJ2-3; 8 bases are a match to TRBD1. The germline gives CDR1 SQVTM, CDR2 ANQGSEA. This CDR3 spans 15 amino acids. Trimming took 6 bases from V and 1 from J; bases not matched to a gene: 9. CDR3 coding DNA: TGCAGCGTAGGGGGGACAGGTCGGGGCACAGATACGCAGTATTTT. This sequence encodes CSVGGTGRGTDTQYF.

This clone was counted a few times. The chain employs TRBV5-4 and TRBJ1-5; D is undetermined. The CDR3 runs 16 residues. V lost 0 bases and J lost 3, with 13 bases in between. Germline V lookup: CDR1 SGHNT, CDR2 YYREEE (reference sequence). CDR3 protein: CASSLEPGPLNQPQHF. The CDR3 bases are TGTGCCAGCAGCTTGGAACCCGGTCCCCTCAATCAGCCCCAGCATTTT. Combining the CDR3 with reference TRBV5-4 and TRBJ1-5 gives the whole variable domain ETGVTQSPTHLIKTRGQQVTLRCSSQSGHNTVSWYQQALGQGPQFIFQYYREEENGRGNFPPRFSGLQFPNYSSELNVNALELDDSALYLCASSLEPGPLNQPQHFGDGTRLSIL.